These 9 T cell receptor beta chains share one sample of origin, sequenced in a study of Ad26.COV2.S vaccination and SARS-CoV-2 variants. The treatment denotes: about 20 received Ad26.COV2.S at low or high dose, single or two shots; 5 received placebo; per-sample allocation not given. Sampling was done on day 63 after the first vaccine or placebo injection. Produced via immunoSEQ multiplex PCR; TCRdb's table is partial and in-frame only. The sample includes around 350,000 clones, 85% of them seen just once. The material was peripheral blood, obtained in a trial of Ad26.COV2.S vaccine versus placebo. These TCRs come from a person aged 18-65 years who received the Ad26.COV2.S COVID-19 vaccine or a placebo.

This clone was picked up one time. V is TRBV19 and J is TRBJ2-7, with D unclear. The CDR3 length is 14 residues. Looked up from germline, CDR1 is LNHDA and CDR2 is SQIVND (reference sequence). V lost 4 bases to trimming and J lost 1 base, with 11 bases between them. The CDR3 coding sequence is TGTGCCAGTAGTACGTCAGGTGATTCCTACGAGCAGTACTTC. Protein product: CASSTSGDSYEQYF.

The chain has TRBV6-2 or TRBV6-3 and TRBJ2-7; the match to TRBD2 covers 10 bases. Germline V gene sequence: CDR1 MNHEY, CDR2 SVGEGT. The V and J ends lost 6 bases and 2 bases, in that order; junction bases with no gene match: 19. This CDR3 contains 19 residues. As DNA, the CDR3 is TGTGCCAGCAGCCACCCCCGGGCTAGCGGGGGAGAGAGAGCCTACGAGCAGTACTTC. Amino acids: CASSHPRASGGERAYEQYF.

V gene TRBV7-9 combines with J gene TRBJ2-1, with D perhaps TRBD2 (5 bases). CDR1 SEHNR and CDR2 FQNEAQ come from the germline V gene (reference sequence). The V end lost 0 bases, the J end lost 0 bases, and 12 bases lay between the germline ends. CDR3 size: 17 residues. CDR3 sequence reads: CASSLAGGGGSYNEQFF. The CDR3, as DNA: TGTGCCAGCAGCTTAGCGGGCGGCGGAGGCTCCTACAATGAGCAGTTCTTC.

V is TRBV5-6 and J is TRBJ1-2; the D is unclear. Germline V gene sequence: CDR1 SGHDT, CDR2 YYEEEE. V was shortened by 0 bases and J by 1 base, with 7 bases between the two germline ends. CDR3 length equals 14 residues. DNA for the CDR3: TGTGCCAGCAGCTTGGGGAGTAATAACTATGGCTACACCTTC. It is translated as CASSLGSNNYGYTF.

The rearrangement joins TRBV6-4 to TRBJ1-6; TRBD1 agrees at 7 bases. Germline V gene lookup returns CDR1 MRHNA and CDR2 SNTAGT. The J segment lost 7 bases and the V segment lost 7 bases, leaving 22 bases of the junction unmatched. The CDR3 covers 19 residues. In nucleotides, the CDR3 is TGTGCCAGCAACAGATTTTATTGGGTTACAGGGGAATCGAATTCACCCCTCCACTTT. Translation gives CASNRFYWVTGESNSPLHF.

The chain couples TRBV15 to TRBJ2-5; D possibly corresponds to TRBD1 (6 bases). Deletions cut 0 bases from V and 4 bases from J, with 12 bases between. The CDR3 runs 15 residues. Germline CDR1 reads LNHNV; CDR2 reads YYDKDF (reference sequence). CDR3 region: CATSRDLGGAETQYF. Here the CDR3 DNA reads TGTGCCACCAGCAGAGATCTTGGGGGCGCAGAGACCCAGTACTTC.

Details on this clone: A much larger clonotype is one base distant, so this may be a read error. V and J are TRBV16 and TRBJ1-2; D is undetermined. Looked up from germline, CDR1 is KGHSY and CDR2 is FQNENV. CDR3 length equals 12 residues. V lost 0 bases, J lost 3 bases, and 2 bases lay in between. CDR3 protein: CASSQSDYGYTF. CDR3 nucleotide sequence: TGTGCCAGCAGCCAATCGGACTATGGCTACACCTTC.

The genes are TRBV6-5 and TRBJ2-3; D call uncertain. The CDR3 is made up of 16 amino acids. Trimming cost V 0 bases and J 2 bases, with 12 bases left between them. Germline V gives CDR1 MNHEY, CDR2 SVGAGI. Here the CDR3 reads CASSYSAGPSTDTQYF. The CDR3 DNA follows: TGTGCCAGCAGTTACTCGGCCGGACCATCCACAGATACGCAGTATTTT.

This chain joins TRBV7-2 and TRBJ2-7, with TRBD1 as a possible D gene (6 bases). Trimming stripped 7 bases from V and 6 bases from J, with 16 bases between. CDR1 is SGHTA, CDR2 FQGNSA, per germline. The CDR3 extends over 13 amino acids. The CDR3 region is CASIQLGAGEQYF. CDR3 nucleotide sequence: TGTGCCAGCATACAATTGGGGGCGGGCGAGCAGTACTTC. The whole variable domain, remainder taken from reference TRBV7-2 and TRBJ2-7, is GAGVSQSPSNKVTEKGKDVELRCDPISGHTALYWYRQSLGQGLEFLIYFQGNSAPDKSGLPSDRFSAERTGGSVSTLTIQRTQQEDSAVYLCASIQLGAGEQYFGPGTRLTVT.